This passage covers 24 T cell receptor beta chains from one sample sequenced in a study of cytomegalovirus exposure and HLA in healthy donors. 13 Jbeta primers and 60 Vbeta primers were used for the PCR. Clones were read by immunoSEQ multiplex PCR, and TCRdb kept only the in-frame ones, dropping some. This sample contains around 140,000 clones. Sample: PBMCs. The receptor set was obtained from a woman younger than 35 in good health and CMV-seronegative.

This rearrangement joins TRBV28 to TRBJ2-3, with 8 bases that match TRBD2. Germline values: CDR1 MDHEN, CDR2 SYDVKM. This CDR3 has 16 residues. Germline trimming cut 6 bases from V and 1 base from J; bases unmatched to any gene: 9. The CDR3 coding sequence is TGTGCCAGCAGCTATTTGGCGGGGGGAGGCACAGATACGCAGTATTTT. The encoded protein is CASSYLAGGGTDTQYF.

The V call is TRBV18, the J call TRBJ2-7; 8 nucleotides align to TRBD2. The CDR3 consists of 18 residues. V lost 0 bases to trimming and J lost 2 bases; unmatched junction nucleotides: 12. CDR1 is KGHSH, CDR2 LQKENI, per germline. The DNA for the CDR3 is TGTGCCAGCTCACCACCGTGGGCGGGAGGACTACAGACCTACGAGCAGTACTTC. Residues: CASSPPWAGGLQTYEQYF. Based on the CDR3 plus reference TRBV18 and TRBJ2-7, the full variable domain is NAGVMQNPRHLVRRRGQEARLRCSPMKGHSHVYWYRQLPEEGLKFMVYLQKENIIDESGMPKERFSAEFPKEGPSILRIQQVVRGDSAAYFCASSPPWAGGLQTYEQYFGPGTRLTVT.

The genes are TRBV4-1 and TRBJ2-7; 10 nucleotides line up with TRBD1. CDR1 is MGHRA and CDR2 is YSYEKL in the germline V gene. Unmatched junction bases numbered 6, after V lost 4 bases and J lost 3 bases. The length of the CDR3 is 15 residues. The CDR3 DNA reads TGCGCCAGCAGCCGGACCGGGACAGGGGACTACGAGCAGTACTTC. Translated: CASSRTGTGDYEQYF.

The chain links TRBV10-3 to TRBJ1-1; possible D gene TRBD1, 6 bases. CDR1 is ENHRY, CDR2 SYGVKD, per germline. The germline V and J ends were trimmed by 4 bases and 2 bases, with 11 bases remaining between them. This CDR3 region has 14 residues. DNA for the CDR3: TGTGCCATCAGTGGCTCGGGGGGCAACACTGAAGCTTTCTTT. Amino acids: CAISGSGGNTEAFF.

The chain links TRBV28 to TRBJ1-2; no clear D gene. CDR1 and CDR2 from the germline V gene are MDHEN and SYDVKM. The CDR3 has 13 residues. Trimming removed 8 bases at V and 4 bases at J, with 14 bases between. CDR3 amino acids: CASGTGSGYGYTF. The CDR3 DNA reads as TGTGCCAGCGGTACCGGGAGCGGCTATGGCTACACCTTC.

The chain recombines TRBV4-1 with TRBJ1-1; D perhaps matches TRBD1 (5 bases). The CDR3 totals 16 residues. The germline CDR1 and CDR2 sequences are MGHRA and YSYEKL. V shed 2 bases and J shed 1 base, with 14 bases lying between them. The CDR3 region has the DNA TGCGCCAGCAGCCAACCCCTGCGGGGGAAGAACACTGAAGCTTTCTTT. It encodes CASSQPLRGKNTEAFF.

In regard to this clone: A junction end diverges from the germline sequence, so it may reflect a read error. The rearrangement uses TRBV6-1 and TRBJ2-3; 11 nucleotides match TRBD2. CDR1 and CDR2 from the germline V gene are MNHNS and SASEGT. The CDR3 is 15 residues long. The CDR3 DNA is TGTGCCAGCAGGGAGACTAGCGGGGTCACAGATATGCAGTATTTT. It translates to CASRETSGVTDMQYF.

V is TRBV2 and J is TRBJ2-5; 11 positions match TRBD2. Per germline, CDR1 SNHLY and CDR2 FYNNEI. There are 17 residues in the CDR3. The trim removed 7 bases at V and 4 bases at J, leaving 14 bases unmatched. The chain's CDR3 is CASIPPPSGRWAETQYF. In nucleotides, the CDR3 is TGTGCCAGCATCCCCCCCCCTAGCGGGAGGTGGGCAGAGACCCAGTACTTC.

This chain uses TRBV7-9 with TRBJ2-1; 13 nucleotides agree with TRBD2. The CDR3 length is 17 residues. V lost 5 bases and J lost 4; bases outside the gene matches: 8. Germline assignment: CDR1 SEHNR and CDR2 FQNEAQ (reference sequence). Written as DNA, the CDR3 is TGTGCCAGCAGCCCGGATACGGGACTAGCGGGATACAATGAGCAGTTCTTC. Its translation is CASSPDTGLAGYNEQFF.

The chain links TRBV2 to TRBJ1-1; D unclear. The V and J ends lost 7 bases and 0 bases respectively, with 9 bases between them. Germline CDR1 SNHLY, CDR2 FYNNEI. The length of the CDR3 is 13 residues. The CDR3 coding sequence is TGTGCCAGCAAGCCAGGAATGAACACTGAAGCTTTCTTT. This gives the protein CASKPGMNTEAFF.

The chain employs TRBV6-5 and TRBJ1-5, with 8 nucleotides matching TRBD1. This CDR3 has 15 residues. CDR1 and CDR2 from the germline V gene are MNHEY and SVGAGI. V shed 4 bases and J 0 bases; nucleotides not matched to a gene: 2. The chain's CDR3 is CASSSGTGSNQPQHF. CDR3 DNA sequence: TGTGCCAGCAGTTCGGGGACAGGTAGCAATCAGCCCCAGCATTTT.

This chain's CDR3 is CASSQTSSEQFF. For the CDR3, the DNA is TGCGCCAGCAGCCAAACTTCCTCTGAGCAGTTCTTC. The chain carries TRBV4-1 and TRBJ2-1; unclear D gene. Germline-derived CDR1 and CDR2 are MGHRA and YSYEKL. The CDR3 totals 12 residues. Trimming shortened V by 2 bases and J by 9 bases, and 8 bases separated the two germline ends.

V usage is TRBV19 and J usage is TRBJ1-5, with 7 bases aligning to TRBD1. V lost 5 bases to trimming and J lost 4 bases; unmatched junction nucleotides: 8. Germline V gives CDR1 LNHDA, CDR2 SQIVND (reference sequence). The CDR3 loop spans 15 amino acids. The CDR3 loop is CASSDRDGMNQPQHF. The DNA for the CDR3 is TGTGCCAGTAGTGACAGGGATGGTATGAATCAGCCCCAGCATTTT.

CDR3 sequence: CASSSWGQGTSGANVLTF. CDR3 in DNA: TGTGCCAGCAGTTCTTGGGGTCAGGGGACCTCTGGGGCCAACGTCCTGACTTTC. The V call is TRBV28, the J call TRBJ2-6; a possible D gene is TRBD1 (6 bases). CDR1 and CDR2 (germline): MDHEN, SYDVKM. Trimming cost V 4 bases and J 0 bases, with 16 bases left between them. The CDR3 contains 18 residues.

This chain joins TRBV4-2 and TRBJ2-5, with 10 nucleotides matching TRBD2. The DNA end lines up better with TRBJ2-7; the J call may be wrong. CDR1 and CDR2 from the germline V gene are LGHNA and YNFKEQ. This CDR3 has 17 residues. CDR3: CASSQDRASGRSYEQYF. CDR3 DNA: TGTGCCAGCAGCCAAGATCGGGCTAGCGGGAGATCCTACGAGCAGTACTTC.

The chain couples TRBV18 to TRBJ2-1, with 8 bases lining up with TRBD1. Germline V lookup: CDR1 KGHSH, CDR2 LQKENI. The CDR3 runs 14 residues. The J segment lost 3 bases and the V segment lost 6 bases, leaving 4 bases of the junction unmatched. DNA for the CDR3: TGTGCCAGCTCGGTTGGACAGGGCTACAATGAGCAGTTCTTC. As protein: CASSVGQGYNEQFF.

The chain recombines TRBV4-2 with TRBJ2-1, with 9 bases identical to TRBD2. With V trimmed by 0 bases and J by 4 bases, 10 bases remained unmatched. CDR3 length: 18 residues. In germline, CDR1 is LGHNA, CDR2 YNFKEQ. The chain's CDR3 is CASSQEGGGRAAYNEQFF. In nucleotides, the CDR3 is TGTGCCAGCAGCCAAGAAGGGGGCGGGAGGGCCGCTTACAATGAGCAGTTCTTC.

The rearrangement joins TRBV6-5 to TRBJ2-2, with D maybe TRBD2 (6 bases). With 4 bases removed from V and 7 bases from J, the gap between germline ends came to 10 bases. The CDR3 spans 13 residues. CDR1 and CDR2 from the germline V gene are MNHEY and SVGAGI. Here the CDR3 DNA reads TGTGCCAGCAGTTTCAGACTAGACGGGGAGCTGTTTTTT. Translated: CASSFRLDGELFF.

The chain links TRBV30 to TRBJ2-1; 7 nucleotides match TRBD2. V gave up 3 bases and J gave up 9 bases; unmatched junction bases: 2. The CDR3 length is 11 residues. Germline V lookup: CDR1 GTSNPN, CDR2 SVGIG (reference sequence). The CDR3: CAWRVAGEQFF. CDR3 sequence (DNA): TGTGCCTGGAGGGTAGCGGGTGAGCAGTTCTTC.

The chain is built from TRBV27 and TRBJ1-1, with 9 bases that match TRBD1. CDR1 is MNHEY, CDR2 SMNVEV, per germline (reference sequence). V lost 6 bases, J lost 9 bases, and 8 bases stayed unmatched. This CDR3 comprises 13 residues. CDR3 in DNA: TGTGCCAGCAGATTCTCGGGACAGGGTAAAGCTTTCTTT. Translating gives CASRFSGQGKAFF.

V is TRBV7-2 and J is TRBJ2-1, with 10 nucleotides matching TRBD2. The CDR3 is made up of 15 amino acids. Losses at the gene ends were 1 base for V and 8 bases for J; bases not matched to a gene: 5. Germline CDR1 is SGHTA and CDR2 is FQGNSA. This CDR3 is CASSLESSGRYEQFF. The CDR3 nucleotides read TGTGCCAGCAGCTTAGAGTCTAGCGGGAGATATGAGCAGTTCTTC. Variable domain in full (rest from reference TRBV7-2 and TRBJ2-1): GAGVSQSPSNKVTEKGKDVELRCDPISGHTALYWYRQSLGQGLEFLIYFQGNSAPDKSGLPSDRFSAERTGGSVSTLTIQRTQQEDSAVYLCASSLESSGRYEQFFGPGTRLTVL.

The genes are TRBV18 and TRBJ1-2; 8 bases are a match to TRBD1. V shed 6 bases and J 5 bases; nucleotides not matched to a gene: 5. Germline-derived CDR1 and CDR2 are KGHSH and LQKENI. The CDR3 sequence is 13 residues long. The CDR3 bases are TGTGCCAGCTCGCAGGACAGGGAGTATGGCTACACCTTC. Translation gives CASSQDREYGYTF.

V is TRBV30 and J is TRBJ1-2; the match to TRBD1 covers 7 bases. The V gene end was trimmed by 0 bases and the J gene end by 7 bases; junction bases not matched to a gene: 5. The CDR3 length is 13 residues. Germline V gene lookup returns CDR1 GTSNPN and CDR2 SVGIG (reference sequence). CDR3 region: CAWSVQGQGGYTF. CDR3 in DNA: TGTGCCTGGAGTGTACAGGGGCAAGGTGGCTACACCTTC.

The gene calls are TRBV10-1 and TRBJ1-3, with unresolved D. Trimming took 7 bases from V and 0 from J, leaving 7 bases between them. Germline-derived CDR1 and CDR2 are WNHNN and SYGVQD (reference sequence). CDR3 length: 13 amino acids. Here the CDR3 reads CASTGSSGNTIYF. The DNA for the CDR3 is TGCGCCAGCACTGGGAGCTCTGGAAACACCATATATTTT.